The next 12 T cell receptor beta chains were all read from a single sample in a study of T cell responses to AZD1222 COVID-19 vaccine. Data came from immunoSEQ multiplex PCR; TCRdb stores just in-frame clones and leaves some out. The repertoire consists of about 130,000 clones, with almost 85% occurring once and the leading ten covering around 8.3%. The specimen was peripheral blood, collected 28 days after the second dose of the MenACWY control vaccine. The receptors shown here come from an adult who received the MenACWY meningococcal vaccine as a control.

The chain is built from TRBV5-1 and TRBJ2-5; the match to TRBD1 covers 11 bases. The CDR3 runs to 16 residues. Trimming removed 4 bases from V and 1 base from J; junction bases left unmatched: 6. Germline CDR1 SGHRS, CDR2 YFSETQ. This CDR3 is CASSRGQGAGQETQYF. CDR3 coding DNA: TGCGCCAGCAGCCGCGGACAGGGGGCGGGCCAAGAGACCCAGTACTTC. Supplemented by reference TRBV5-1 and TRBJ2-5, the full variable domain reads KAGVTQTPRYLIKTRGQQVTLSCSPISGHRSVSWYQQTPGQGLQFLFEYFSETQRNKGNFPGRFSGRQFSNSRSEMNVSTLELGDSALYLCASSRGQGAGQETQYFGPGTRLLVL.

The CDR3 DNA reads as TGTGCCAGCAGTTACTCAGCTGCGGGGGGGCGGTTCTTC. Translated, it gives CASSYSAAGGRFF. The chain carries TRBV6-5 and TRBJ2-1, with 9 bases that match TRBD2. Germline values: CDR1 MNHEY, CDR2 SVGAGI. The CDR3 is 13 residues long. V was clipped by 0 bases and J by 15 bases; unmatched bases: 6.

The chain couples TRBV27 to TRBJ2-1, with 8 bases that match TRBD2. V shed 7 bases, J shed 0 bases, and the junction held 2 bases outside the gene matches. The CDR3 length is 14 residues. The germline CDR1 and CDR2 sequences are MNHEY and SMNVEV (reference sequence). CDR3 sequence reads: CASTRGGSYNEQFF. The CDR3 coding sequence is TGTGCCAGCACCCGGGGGGGCTCCTACAATGAGCAGTTCTTC.

The chain uses TRBV9 and TRBJ1-2, with D uncertain. The CDR3 extends over 16 amino acids. The V end lost 2 bases, the J end lost 4 bases, and 18 bases lay between the germline ends. From germline, CDR1 is SGDLS and CDR2 YYNGEE. CDR3 in amino acids: CASSVNPTDRTYGYTF. The CDR3 nucleotides are TGTGCCAGCAGCGTGAATCCGACTGATAGAACCTATGGCTACACCTTC.

The chain carries TRBV2 and TRBJ2-7, with a weak D call TRBD2 (6 bases). Trimming removed 3 bases from V and 6 bases from J, with 18 bases in between. The CDR3 runs 15 residues. CDR1 is SNHLY, CDR2 FYNNEI, per germline. Here the CDR3 DNA reads TGTGCCAGCAGTGATCCGGGGGAAAGGTTCGGCGAGCAGTACGTC. It codes for CASSDPGERFGEQYV.

This chain uses TRBV11-2 with TRBJ1-3; no reliable D call. The CDR3 totals 13 residues. Germline CDR1 reads SGHAT; CDR2 reads FQNNGV. The germline V and J ends were trimmed by 8 bases and 4 bases, with 12 bases remaining between them. The DNA of the CDR3 is TGTGCCAGCCGGCCGATTCTGGGAAACACCATATATTTT. Protein product: CASRPILGNTIYF.

In its sample, this clone was seen once. V and J are TRBV5-4 and TRBJ2-1; TRBD2 might be the D (6 bases). V gave up 0 bases and J gave up 6 bases, with 7 bases separating them. Germline lookup yields CDR1 SGHNT and CDR2 YYREEE (reference sequence). The CDR3 covers 13 residues. DNA of the CDR3: TGTGCCAGCAGCTTGGGGAGGGGCAATGAGCAGTTCTTC. Translation: CASSLGRGNEQFF.

This chain uses TRBV5-4 with TRBJ2-3; 11 nucleotides match TRBD2. Trimming took 3 bases from V and 5 from J; bases not matched to a gene: 14. Germline CDR1 and CDR2: SGHNT and YYREEE (reference sequence). This CDR3 is 18 amino acids long. The CDR3 loop is CASSSNSVAGGRRDTQYF. CDR3 DNA: TGTGCCAGCAGCTCCAACTCCGTAGCGGGGGGGAGGAGAGATACGCAGTATTTT.

The V gene is TRBV3-1 (or the pseudogene TRBV3-2), the J gene TRBJ1-1; D not certain. V lost 5 bases to trimming and J lost 3 bases, with 7 bases between them. The CDR3 spans 12 residues. Germline V gene data show CDR1 as LGHDT and CDR2 as YNNKEL (reference sequence). CDR3 sequence (DNA): TGTGCCAGCAGCTTTGCGCACACTGAAGCTTTCTTT. It translates to CASSFAHTEAFF.

V usage is TRBV13 and J usage is TRBJ2-3, with 7 bases aligning to TRBD2. V was clipped by 3 bases and J by 8 bases; unmatched bases: 8. Germline V gene sequence: CDR1 PRHDT, CDR2 FYEKMQ (reference sequence). This CDR3 contains 14 residues. The CDR3 region has the DNA TGTGCCAGCAGCTTCGCTAGCGGCCGCGGTACGCAGTATTTT. Amino acid sequence: CASSFASGRGTQYF.

The rearrangement links TRBV5-1 to TRBJ1-6, with no clear D. The CDR3 has 15 amino acids. Trimming took 0 bases from V and 0 from J, leaving 4 bases between them. Germline CDR1 and CDR2: SGHRS and YFSETQ. CDR3 loop: CASSLGPSYNSPLHF. The CDR3 nucleotides read TGCGCCAGCAGCTTGGGACCCTCCTATAATTCACCCCTCCACTTT. Supplemented by reference TRBV5-1 and TRBJ1-6, the full variable domain reads KAGVTQTPRYLIKTRGQQVTLSCSPISGHRSVSWYQQTPGQGLQFLFEYFSETQRNKGNFPGRFSGRQFSNSRSEMNVSTLELGDSALYLCASSLGPSYNSPLHFGNGTRLTVT.

Of note for this clone: At the DNA level, this CDR3 is encoded by other sequences in the same sample as well. V gene TRBV19 combines with J gene TRBJ1-1; D gene ambiguous. V was clipped by 6 bases and J by 5 bases, with 10 bases between them. Germline-derived CDR1 and CDR2 are LNHDA and SQIVND (reference sequence). The CDR3 extends over 12 amino acids. CDR3 nucleotides: TGTGCCAGTAGCCCGCGGGCAACTGAAGCTTTCTTT. Translating gives CASSPRATEAFF.